These T cell receptor beta chains were read from a single sample in a study of post-analysis software for immune sequencing data. TCRdb re-called the PCR reads with MiXCR, one entry per CDR3 protein. The sample consists of about half a million distinct CDR3 sequences, roughly 45% of them appearing once. The source material was blood. These receptors originate from a girl between 10 and 17 years old with multiple sclerosis. CDR3s include the opening cysteine and the closing phenylalanine or tryptophan. D genes are given only for firm matches. Clone size appears in some rows only: once, few, many, or a class for an expanded clone.

d_gene,v_gene,j_gene,abundance,CDR3aa,CDR3nt
TRBD2,TRBV29-1,TRBJ2-3,NA,CSATGGPNTQYF,TGCAGCGCGACGGGAGGGCCGAATACGCAGTATTTT
TRBD2,TRBV28,TRBJ2-7,NA,CASSLATGTSGFYEQYF,TGTGCCAGCAGTTTGGCTACCGGGACTAGCGGGTTCTACGAGCAGTACTTC
NA,TRBV7-3,TRBJ2-5,NA,CASSLRDGQTQYF,TGTGCCAGCAGCTTAAGGGACGGACAGACCCAGTACTTC
TRBD2,TRBV5-1,TRBJ2-1,few,CASSLDPLAANEQFF,TGCGCCAGCAGCTTGGATCCTCTAGCGGCGAATGAGCAGTTCTTC
NA,TRBV6-2/TRBV6-3,TRBJ2-7,few,CASTSSYEQYF,TGTGCCAGTACGTCTTCGTACGAGCAGTACTTC
NA,TRBV6-5,TRBJ2-3,NA,CASRTAGTDTQYF,TGTGCCAGCAGGACAGCCGGCACAGATACGCAGTATTTT
TRBD2,TRBV7-9,TRBJ2-7,NA,CASSPLAGVLNEQYF,TGTGCCAGCAGCCCGCTAGCGGGAGTTCTGAACGAGCAGTACTTC
NA,TRBV25-1,TRBJ1-5,NA,CASTPDSDSNQPQHF,TGTGCCAGCACCCCGGACAGCGATAGCAATCAGCCCCAGCATTTT
NA,TRBV28,TRBJ2-5,NA,CASRSANREEETQYF,TGTGCCAGCCGATCCGCGAACAGGGAAGAAGAGACCCAGTACTTC
TRBD2,TRBV2,TRBJ2-1,NA,CASITSGSYNEQFF,TGTGCCAGCATCACTAGCGGCAGCTACAATGAGCAGTTCTTC
TRBD2,TRBV5-1,TRBJ2-1,NA,CASSLGLAGAEQFF,TGCGCCAGCAGCTTGGGACTAGCGGGAGCTGAGCAGTTCTTC
NA,TRBV6-5,TRBJ1-2,NA,CASSRDKERQGYTF,TGTGCCAGCAGCCGAGACAAAGAACGTCAAGGCTACACCTTC
TRBD1,TRBV5-1,TRBJ1-2,NA,CASSRDRGNNGYTF,TGCGCCAGCAGCCGGGACAGGGGAAATAATGGCTACACCTTC
TRBD2,TRBV12-3/TRBV12-4,TRBJ2-3,NA,CASSPRTSGASTDTQYF,TGTGCCAGCAGTCCCAGGACTAGCGGGGCCAGCACAGATACGCAGTATTTT
NA,TRBV19,TRBJ1-5,NA,CASSIQQNSNQPQHF,TGTGCCAGTAGTATTCAACAGAATAGCAATCAGCCCCAGCATTTT
TRBD2,TRBV5-1,TRBJ2-1,few,CASSKGLAGGLEQFF,TGCGCCAGCAGCAAGGGACTAGCGGGAGGGCTGGAGCAGTTCTTC
NA,TRBV30,TRBJ2-7,few,CAWSISISYEQYF,TGTGCCTGGAGTATATCCATATCCTACGAGCAGTACTTC
TRBD2,TRBV28,TRBJ2-1,once,CTSSPGGSGRRNEQFF,TGTACCAGCAGCCCCGGGGGTAGCGGGAGGAGGAATGAGCAGTTCTTC
TRBD2,TRBV4-1,TRBJ2-1,few,CASSPPGTRGNEQFF,TGCGCCAGCAGCCCCCCCGGGACTAGGGGCAATGAGCAGTTCTTC
TRBD1,TRBV6-2/TRBV6-3,TRBJ2-5,NA,CASSYPRQGSYQETQYF,TGTGCCAGCAGTTACCCGAGACAGGGTTCCTACCAAGAGACCCAGTACTTC
TRBD1,TRBV3-1,TRBJ2-7,NA,CASSPPGTATYEQYF,TGTGCCAGCAGCCCACCCGGGACAGCAACCTACGAGCAGTACTTC
TRBD2,TRBV4-2,TRBJ2-7,few,CASSQELASGLYEQYF,TGTGCCAGCAGCCAAGAGCTTGCTAGCGGCCTCTACGAGCAGTACTTC
NA,TRBV6-2/TRBV6-3,TRBJ2-3,few,CASRPHGGTDTQYF,TGTGCCAGCAGACCACATGGGGGGACAGATACGCAGTATTTT
TRBD2,TRBV12-3/TRBV12-4,TRBJ2-1,NA,CASSLEAGPGYNEQFF,TGTGCCAGCAGTTTAGAAGCGGGACCCGGATACAATGAGCAGTTCTTC
NA,TRBV10-1,TRBJ2-7,NA,CASSAGASGEQYF,TGCGCCAGCAGTGCCGGGGCCTCTGGAGAGCAGTACTTC
TRBD1,TRBV7-2,TRBJ2-1,NA,CASSVKRTGVYNEQFF,TGTGCCAGCAGCGTAAAAAGGACAGGGGTATACAATGAGCAGTTCTTC
NA,TRBV20-1,TRBJ2-5,few,CSAPRQAQETQYF,TGCAGTGCTCCTCGTCAGGCCCAAGAGACCCAGTACTTC
TRBD2,TRBV5-1,TRBJ2-3,NA,CASSPRLATSTDTQYF,TGCGCCAGCAGCCCCCGACTAGCGACTAGCACAGATACGCAGTATTTT
NA,TRBV7-6,TRBJ2-3,NA,CASRVNRYSWSTDTQYF,TGTGCCAGCAGGGTGAACCGGTATAGCTGGAGCACAGATACGCAGTATTTT
NA,TRBV6-5,TRBJ2-7,few,CASWQGDEQYF,TGTGCCAGCTGGCAGGGTGACGAGCAGTACTTC
NA,TRBV7-9,TRBJ2-6,NA,CASSTVGPSGANVLTF,TGTGCCAGCAGCACTGTCGGGCCCTCTGGGGCCAACGTCCTGACTTTC
TRBD1,TRBV29-1,TRBJ2-7,few,CSVDNRGEQYF,TGCAGCGTTGATAACAGGGGCGAGCAGTACTTC
NA,TRBV27,TRBJ2-7,few,CASSPGQIPYEQYF,TGTGCCAGCAGTCCAGGACAGATACCATACGAGCAGTACTTC
NA,TRBV3-1,TRBJ1-2,NA,CASSPGLGYGYTF,TGTGCCAGCAGCCCGGGACTTGGCTATGGCTACACCTTC
NA,TRBV15,TRBJ2-5,many,CATSREETQYF,TGTGCCACCAGCAGAGAAGAGACCCAGTACTTC